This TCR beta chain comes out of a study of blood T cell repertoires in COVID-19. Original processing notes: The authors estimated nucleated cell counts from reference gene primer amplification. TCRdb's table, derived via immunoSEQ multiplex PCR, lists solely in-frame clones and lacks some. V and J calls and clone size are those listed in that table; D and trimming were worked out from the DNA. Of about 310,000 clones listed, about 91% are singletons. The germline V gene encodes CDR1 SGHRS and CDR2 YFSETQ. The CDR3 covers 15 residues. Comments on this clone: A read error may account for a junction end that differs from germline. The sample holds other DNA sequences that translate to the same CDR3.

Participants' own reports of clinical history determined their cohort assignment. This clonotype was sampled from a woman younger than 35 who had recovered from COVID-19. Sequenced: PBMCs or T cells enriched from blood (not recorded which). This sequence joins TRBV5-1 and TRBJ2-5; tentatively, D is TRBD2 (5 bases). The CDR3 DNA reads TGCGCCAGCAGCTTGGCCGGACTGTTCCAAGAGACTCAGTACTTC. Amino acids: CASSLAGLFQETQYF.